Sequencing of this T cell receptor beta chain was carried out in a study of response to subunit inactivated influenza vaccine. Study-level findings and limits: The authors offered the suggestion that each seasonal influenza vaccination recruits few new T cells.

Comment on this clonotype: Its antigen remains unknown.

TCRdb processed the RT-PCR reads anew with MiXCR; each CDR3 protein has one entry. The sample contains some 570,000 distinct CDR3 sequences, around 11% of which appear only once. Germline V lookup: CDR1 MGHRA, CDR2 YSYEKL. CDR3 length: 15 amino acids. Deletions cut 4 bases from V and 0 bases from J, with 11 bases between. These data are also associated with another study on T cells expressing NK-cell markers. That report adds: Scientists made TCR beta cDNA using 5'RACE template switching with UMIs. The eight sequenced donors comprised seven who were HCMV-seropositive and one who was seronegative. The dominant NKG2C+ clonotypes represented about 1.0-7.5% of CD8+ T cells in 6 or 7 donors.

This TCR was sampled from a man in his fifties who received an inactivated influenza vaccine. Here the sequenced sample was PBMCs from blood, taken on the day of vaccination. This rearrangement joins TRBV4-1 to TRBJ2-3; D may correspond to TRBD1 or TRBD2 (5 bases each). The CDR3 region has the DNA TGCGCCAGCAGCCCGGGACCCCAGAGCACAGATACGCAGTATTTT. It codes for CASSPGPQSTDTQYF.